Presented here are 11 T cell receptor beta chains from one specimen sequenced in a study of early T cells in non-severe SARS-CoV-2 infection (dated by TCRdb to the early 2020s). Receptors were amplified or captured by 5' RACE. The instrument given in TCRdb is NextSeq 500. In-frame beta chains were kept once TCRdb had trimmed the public reads at Q25 with fastp and called clones with MiXCR. Rows merge per CDR3 protein into single entries with the most common DNA and genes. This sample holds approximately 99,000 distinct CDR3 sequences; 9.5% to 13% were observed only once. Around 3.1% of the sample belongs to the ten largest clones. Sequencing was carried out using whole blood. The source of these receptors is an adult who was a healthcare worker with PCR-confirmed SARS-CoV-2 infection or an uninfected control (not recorded which).

J is TRBJ2-6 and V is TRBV3-1, with a tentative D call TRBD2 (5 bases). The CDR3 is 19 amino acids. The V gene lost 2 bases and the J gene lost 3 bases, with 20 bases spanning the gap. The V gene's germline CDR1 is LGHDT and CDR2 YNNKEL (reference sequence). CDR3 sequence reads: CASSQFVTGSSVGANVLTF. Here the CDR3 DNA reads TGTGCCAGCAGCCAATTCGTCACGGGATCCTCAGTTGGGGCCAACGTCCTGACTTTC.

The sample holds many counts of this clonotype. V gene TRBV2 combines with J gene TRBJ1-1; D is possibly TRBD1 (6 bases). V lost 10 bases to trimming and J lost 0 bases, with 12 bases between them. Germline V gives CDR1 SNHLY, CDR2 FYNNEI. The CDR3 contains 13 residues. The CDR3 is CATPGQLNTEAFF. CDR3 bases: TGTGCCACTCCCGGACAGTTGAACACTGAAGCTTTCTTT.

This chain joins TRBV6-6 and TRBJ1-5, with 7 bases that match TRBD1. V shed 4 bases, J shed 4 bases, and the junction held 4 bases outside the gene matches. The CDR3 spans 14 residues. CDR1 MNHNY and CDR2 SVGAGI come from the germline V gene (reference sequence). CDR3 nucleotide sequence: TGTGCCAGCAGTTTGACAGGGACGAATCAGCCCCAGCATTTT. Amino acid sequence: CASSLTGTNQPQHF.

At least ten counts were recorded for this clonotype. J is TRBJ2-7 and V is TRBV5-1; a weak D match, TRBD2 (6 bases). CDR1 is SGHRS and CDR2 is YFSETQ in the germline V gene. This CDR3 is 16 amino acids long. V was cut by 4 bases and J by 3 bases, with 20 bases left in between. This CDR3 is CASSPLSGQIFYEQYF. DNA for the CDR3: TGCGCCAGCAGCCCCTTAAGCGGGCAGATTTTCTACGAGCAGTACTTC.

This clonotype was seen repeatedly, ten times or more. V usage is TRBV11-3 and J usage is TRBJ2-1; the D gene is possibly TRBD1 (5 bases). The CDR3 totals 16 residues. Germline values: CDR1 SGHNT, CDR2 YENEEA. V lost 2 bases and J lost 6, with 17 bases in between. CDR3 sequence reads: CASSLSAGNRVNEQFF. CDR3 sequence (DNA): TGTGCCAGCAGCTTATCCGCAGGGAATCGGGTCAATGAGCAGTTCTTC. Complete variable domain (other parts from reference TRBV11-3 and TRBJ2-1): EAGVVQSPRYKIIEKKQPVAFWCNPISGHNTLYWYLQNLGQGPELLIRYENEEAVDDSQLPKDRFSAERLKGVDSTLKIQPAELGDSAVYLCASSLSAGNRVNEQFFGPGTRLTVL.

The rearrangement links TRBV12-3 or TRBV12-4 to TRBJ1-3; 7 bases agree with TRBD1. V was pared by 5 bases and J by 4 bases, with 11 bases of the junction left unmatched. The CDR3 is 16 residues long. The CDR3: CASSTGQLQGGNTIYF. The CDR3, as DNA: TGTGCCAGCAGTACGGGACAGCTCCAGGGGGGAAACACCATATATTTT.

In this sample, this clonotype turned up a few times. The genes are TRBV11-1 and TRBJ1-2; D uncertain. V lost 5 bases and J lost 5, with 15 bases in between. The CDR3 runs to 14 residues. Germline V gives CDR1 SGHAT, CDR2 FQDESV (reference sequence). The CDR3 protein is CASSPEGKSYGYTF. The CDR3 region has the DNA TGTGCCAGCAGCCCGGAAGGGAAGAGTTATGGCTACACCTTC.

The chain employs TRBV29-1 and TRBJ1-1; D not resolved. This CDR3 is 11 amino acids long. The germline CDR1 and CDR2 sequences are SQVTM and ANQGSEA. Trimming took off 5 bases at V and 4 bases at J, with 8 bases between the two ends. In DNA form, the CDR3 reads TGCAGCGTTCAGTCGGCCACTGAAGCTTTCTTT. It is translated as CSVQSATEAFF. Complete variable domain (other parts from reference TRBV29-1 and TRBJ1-1): SAVISQKPSRDICQRGTSLTIQCQVDSQVTMMFWYRQQPGQSLTLIATANQGSEATYESGFVIDKFPISRPNLTFSTLTVSNMSPEDSSIYLCSVQSATEAFFGQGTRLTVV.

This clonotype was seen ten or more times. This chain joins TRBV9 and TRBJ2-1; TRBD2 matches at 10 bases. The CDR3 is made up of 16 amino acids. CDR1 SGDLS and CDR2 YYNGEE come from the germline V gene. Germline trimming cut 0 bases from V and 7 bases from J; bases unmatched to any gene: 7. CDR3 DNA sequence: TGTGCCAGCAGCGTAGGTCCTAGCGGGAGTATAAATGAGCAGTTCTTC. Encoded protein: CASSVGPSGSINEQFF.

This clonotype was observed a few times. The genes are TRBV14 and TRBJ2-7; 12 bases are shared with TRBD1. Germline V CDR1 and CDR2: SGHDN, FVKESK. V shed 4 bases, J shed 9 bases, and the junction held 13 bases outside the gene matches. The CDR3 has 16 residues. DNA of the CDR3: TGTGCCAGCAGCCTAACCGGGACAGGGGGCCAGGCGGTGCAGTACTTC. Translation gives CASSLTGTGGQAVQYF.

This clonotype was seen many times. This chain joins TRBV25-1 and TRBJ1-2; 8 bases align to TRBD1. Losses at the gene ends were 5 bases for V and 7 bases for J; bases not matched to a gene: 9. The CDR3 has 14 residues. Germline V lookup: CDR1 MGHDK, CDR2 SYGVNS. This CDR3 reads CASSPGTGLFGYTF. The CDR3 nucleotides are TGTGCCAGCAGTCCCGGGACAGGCCTCTTTGGCTACACCTTC.